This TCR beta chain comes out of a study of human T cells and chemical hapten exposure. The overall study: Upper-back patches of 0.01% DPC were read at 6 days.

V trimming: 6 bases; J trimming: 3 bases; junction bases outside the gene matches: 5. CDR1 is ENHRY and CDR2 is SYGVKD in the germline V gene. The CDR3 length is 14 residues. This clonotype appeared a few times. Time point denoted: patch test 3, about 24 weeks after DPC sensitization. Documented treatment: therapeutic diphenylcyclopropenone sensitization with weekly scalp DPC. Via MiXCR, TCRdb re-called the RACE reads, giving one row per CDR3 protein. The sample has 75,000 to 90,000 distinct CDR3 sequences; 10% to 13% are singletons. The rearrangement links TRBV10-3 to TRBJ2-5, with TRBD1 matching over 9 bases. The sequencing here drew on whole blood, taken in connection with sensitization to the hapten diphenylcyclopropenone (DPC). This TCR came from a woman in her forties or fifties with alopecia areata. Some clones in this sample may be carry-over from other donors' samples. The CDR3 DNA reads TGTGCCATCAGGAAAGGGACAGGGAAAGAGACCCAGTACTTC. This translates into CAIRKGTGKETQYF.